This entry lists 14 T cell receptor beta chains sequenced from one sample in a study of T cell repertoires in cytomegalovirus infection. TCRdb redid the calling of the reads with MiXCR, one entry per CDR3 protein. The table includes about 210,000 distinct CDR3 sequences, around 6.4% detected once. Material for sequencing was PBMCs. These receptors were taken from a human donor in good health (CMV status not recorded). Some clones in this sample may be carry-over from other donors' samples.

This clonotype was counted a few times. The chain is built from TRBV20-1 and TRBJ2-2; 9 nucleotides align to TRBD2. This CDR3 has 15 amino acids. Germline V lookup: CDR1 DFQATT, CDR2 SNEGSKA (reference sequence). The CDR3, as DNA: TGCCCTGCGGGTAGCGGGGGCACGAACACCGGGGAGCTGTTTTTT. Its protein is CPAGSGGTNTGELFF.

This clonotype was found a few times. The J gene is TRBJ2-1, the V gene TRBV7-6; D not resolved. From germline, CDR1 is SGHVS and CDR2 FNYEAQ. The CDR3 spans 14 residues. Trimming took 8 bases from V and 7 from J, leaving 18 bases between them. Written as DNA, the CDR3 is TGTGCCAGCGGGGTGGGTTCTGCATTTAATGAGCAGTTCTTC. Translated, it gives CASGVGSAFNEQFF.

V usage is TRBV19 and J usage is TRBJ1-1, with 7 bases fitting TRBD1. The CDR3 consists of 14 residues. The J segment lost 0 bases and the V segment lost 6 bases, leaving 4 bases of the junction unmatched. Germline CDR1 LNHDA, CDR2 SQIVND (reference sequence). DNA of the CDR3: TGTGCCAGTAGGGGACAGTACATGAACACTGAAGCTTTCTTT. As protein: CASRGQYMNTEAFF.

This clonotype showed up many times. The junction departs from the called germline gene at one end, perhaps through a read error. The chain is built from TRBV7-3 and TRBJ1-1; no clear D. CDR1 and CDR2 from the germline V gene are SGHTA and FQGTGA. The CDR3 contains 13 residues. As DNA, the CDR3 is TGTGCCAGCAGCCTAACACCAAACACTGAAGCTTTCTTT. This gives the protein CASSLTPNTEAFF.

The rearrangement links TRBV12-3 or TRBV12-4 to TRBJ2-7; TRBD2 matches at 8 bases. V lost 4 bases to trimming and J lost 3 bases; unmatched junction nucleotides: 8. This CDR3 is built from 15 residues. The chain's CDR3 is CASSSSAGENYEQYF. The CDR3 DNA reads TGTGCCAGCAGTTCCTCAGCGGGGGAGAACTACGAGCAGTACTTC.

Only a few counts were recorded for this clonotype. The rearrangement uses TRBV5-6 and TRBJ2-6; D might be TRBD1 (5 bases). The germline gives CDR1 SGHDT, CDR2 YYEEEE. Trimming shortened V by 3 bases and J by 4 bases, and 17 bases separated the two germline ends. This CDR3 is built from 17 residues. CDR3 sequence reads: CASSSRTFSAGANVLTF. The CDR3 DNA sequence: TGTGCCAGCAGCTCGAGGACATTCTCTGCCGGGGCCAACGTCCTGACTTTC.

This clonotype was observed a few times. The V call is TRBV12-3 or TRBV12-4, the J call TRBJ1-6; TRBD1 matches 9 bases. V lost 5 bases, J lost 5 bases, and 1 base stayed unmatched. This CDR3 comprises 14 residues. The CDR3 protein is CASSRQGDNSPLHF. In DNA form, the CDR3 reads TGTGCCAGCAGTCGACAGGGGGATAATTCACCCCTCCACTTT.

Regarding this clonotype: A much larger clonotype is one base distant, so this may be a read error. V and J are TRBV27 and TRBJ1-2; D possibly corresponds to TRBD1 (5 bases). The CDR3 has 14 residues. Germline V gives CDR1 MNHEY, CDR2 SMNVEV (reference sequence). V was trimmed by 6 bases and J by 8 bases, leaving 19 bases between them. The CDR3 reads CASSLTPGEGGYTF. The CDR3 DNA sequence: TGTGCCAGCAGCCTCACTCCGGGGGAAGGAGGCTACACCTTC.

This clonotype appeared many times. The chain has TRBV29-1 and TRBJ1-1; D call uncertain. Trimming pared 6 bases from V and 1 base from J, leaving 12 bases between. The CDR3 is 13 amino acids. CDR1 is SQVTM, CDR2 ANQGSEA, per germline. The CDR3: CSVPRMENTEAFF. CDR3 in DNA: TGCAGCGTGCCGCGTATGGAGAACACTGAAGCTTTCTTT.

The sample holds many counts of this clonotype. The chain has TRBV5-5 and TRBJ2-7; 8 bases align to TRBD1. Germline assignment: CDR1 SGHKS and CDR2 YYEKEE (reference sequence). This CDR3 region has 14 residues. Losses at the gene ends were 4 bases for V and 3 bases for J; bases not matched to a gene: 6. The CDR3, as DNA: TGTGCCAGCAGCCCGGACAGGGAATTCTACGAGCAGTACTTC. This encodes CASSPDREFYEQYF.

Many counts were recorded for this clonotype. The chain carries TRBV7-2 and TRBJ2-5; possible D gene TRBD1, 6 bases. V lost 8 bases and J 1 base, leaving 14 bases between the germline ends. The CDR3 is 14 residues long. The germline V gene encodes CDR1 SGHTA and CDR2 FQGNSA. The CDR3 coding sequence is TGTGCCAGCTCACGTCAGGACAGCCAAGAGACCCAGTACTTC. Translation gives CASSRQDSQETQYF.

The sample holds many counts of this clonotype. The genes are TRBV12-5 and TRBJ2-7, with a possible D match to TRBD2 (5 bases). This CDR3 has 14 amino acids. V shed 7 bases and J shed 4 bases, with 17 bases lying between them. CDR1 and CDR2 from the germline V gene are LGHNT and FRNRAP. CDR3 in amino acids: CASVPWRTQYEQYF. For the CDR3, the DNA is TGTGCTAGTGTTCCCTGGAGGACCCAATACGAGCAGTACTTC.

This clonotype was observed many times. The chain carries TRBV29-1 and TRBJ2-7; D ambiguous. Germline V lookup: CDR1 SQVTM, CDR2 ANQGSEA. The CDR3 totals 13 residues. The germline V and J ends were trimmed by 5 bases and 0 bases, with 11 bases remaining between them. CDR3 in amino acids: CSVTATSSYEQYF. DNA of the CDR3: TGCAGCGTTACAGCTACGAGCTCCTACGAGCAGTACTTC.

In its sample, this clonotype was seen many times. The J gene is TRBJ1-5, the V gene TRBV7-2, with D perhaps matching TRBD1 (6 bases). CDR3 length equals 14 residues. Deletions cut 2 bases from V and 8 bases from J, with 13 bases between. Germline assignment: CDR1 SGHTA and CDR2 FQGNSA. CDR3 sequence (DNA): TGTGCCAGCAGCTTAAGGGCAGGGGAGAAGCCCCAGCATTTT. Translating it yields CASSLRAGEKPQHF.